Each of the 12 T cell receptor beta chains below was sequenced from the same sample in a study of blood T cell repertoires in COVID-19. TCRdb keeps only in-frame clones here, not all; method: immunoSEQ multiplex PCR. The data show approximately 180,000 clones, around 85% seen once. The sequencing input was peripheral blood. The receptors derive from a human donor with active or convalescent COVID-19. The donor label of this sample is uncertain.

The rearrangement uses TRBV12-5 and TRBJ2-3; 7 bases align to TRBD1. CDR1 is LGHNT and CDR2 is FRNRAP in the germline V gene. This CDR3 is built from 15 residues. After removal of 6 bases from V and 2 bases from J, the junction contained 8 bases not matched to a gene. Here the CDR3 DNA reads TGTGCTAGTGGGGGACAGCTACAATACACAGATACGCAGTATTTT. Translating it yields CASGGQLQYTDTQYF.

V is TRBV10-3 and J is TRBJ1-1, with a possible D match to TRBD1 (6 bases). Trimming pared 0 bases from V and 3 bases from J, leaving 8 bases between. Per germline, CDR1 ENHRY and CDR2 SYGVKD. The CDR3 runs to 14 residues. As DNA, the CDR3 is TGTGCCATCAGTGAGTCCAACAGGGACACTGAAGCTTTCTTT. Translated: CAISESNRDTEAFF.

V gene TRBV11-3 combines with J gene TRBJ2-1; 8 positions agree with TRBD2. Germline V gives CDR1 SGHNT, CDR2 YENEEA. The CDR3 length is 12 residues. V was clipped by 7 bases and J by 7 bases; unmatched bases: 3. CDR3 loop: CASTSGGNEQFF. CDR3 DNA sequence: TGTGCCAGCACCTCGGGGGGGAATGAGCAGTTCTTC. The variable domain in full, completed from reference TRBV11-3 and TRBJ2-1, reads EAGVVQSPRYKIIEKKQPVAFWCNPISGHNTLYWYLQNLGQGPELLIRYENEEAVDDSQLPKDRFSAERLKGVDSTLKIQPAELGDSAVYLCASTSGGNEQFFGPGTRLTVL.

This clone was detected a few times. The chain employs TRBV11-2 and TRBJ2-4, with a possible D match to TRBD1 (6 bases). Germline V gene sequence: CDR1 SGHAT, CDR2 FQNNGV. Trimming removed 0 bases at V and 4 bases at J, with 10 bases between. This CDR3 has 15 residues. CDR3: CASSLEGRGKNIQYF. In DNA, the CDR3 is TGTGCCAGCAGCTTAGAAGGAAGGGGGAAAAACATTCAGTACTTC.

The chain combines TRBV5-4 with TRBJ2-7, with 11 bases lining up with TRBD2. The CDR3 runs to 17 residues. V gave up 4 bases and J gave up 2 bases; unmatched junction bases: 11. Germline-derived CDR1 and CDR2 are SGHNT and YYREEE (reference sequence). The DNA for the CDR3 is TGTGCCAGCAGCGTTACACCTCTAGCGGGGGGTGCCTACGAGCAGTACTTC. Encoded protein: CASSVTPLAGGAYEQYF.

The chain employs TRBV28 and TRBJ1-6; TRBD1 might be the D (5 bases). Deletions cut 8 bases from V and 7 bases from J, with 18 bases between. CDR3 size: 15 residues. Germline CDR1 is MDHEN and CDR2 is SYDVKM. In DNA, the CDR3 is TGTGCCAGCCTTAACGGGCAGGGACTAAATTCACCCCTCCACTTT. It is translated as CASLNGQGLNSPLHF.

The chain recombines TRBV5-4 with TRBJ1-2, with D possibly being TRBD1 (6 bases). Germline loops: CDR1 SGHNT, CDR2 YYREEE (reference sequence). The CDR3 runs to 13 residues. Trimming removed 5 bases at V and 6 bases at J, with 14 bases between. DNA for the CDR3: TGTGCCAGCAGGCAGGCAGGGGATGATGGCTACACCTTC. It encodes CASRQAGDDGYTF.

This chain connects TRBV29-1 to TRBJ2-2; TRBD2 matches at 8 bases. The CDR3 consists of 16 residues. The V and J ends lost 6 bases and 2 bases, in that order; junction bases with no gene match: 11. CDR1 and CDR2 from the germline V gene are SQVTM and ANQGSEA. In nucleotides, the CDR3 is TGCAGCGTGGTTAGGAGAGCGGGGGCAAACACCGGGGAGCTGTTTTTT. This gives the protein CSVVRRAGANTGELFF.

This chain connects TRBV27 to TRBJ1-4, with 11 bases matching TRBD1. V lost 5 bases to trimming and J lost 7 bases; unmatched junction nucleotides: 9. The germline CDR1 and CDR2 sequences are MNHEY and SMNVEV (reference sequence). The CDR3 is 16 amino acids. CDR3 amino acids: CASSSIPGQGGEKLFF. The CDR3 bases are TGTGCCAGCAGTAGCATTCCGGGACAGGGGGGTGAAAAACTGTTTTTT.

The sample holds a few counts of this clone. The chain recombines TRBV2 with TRBJ2-5, with D tentatively TRBD2 (6 bases). This CDR3 is 15 amino acids long. Trimming stripped 5 bases from V and 5 bases from J, with 18 bases between. Per the germline V gene, CDR1 is SNHLY and CDR2 is FYNNEI. The CDR3 region is CASSPGTRRVETQYF. The CDR3 DNA follows: TGTGCCAGCAGTCCCGGGACTCGCCGTGTGGAGACCCAGTACTTC.

In DNA, the CDR3 is TGTGCCACCAGTGATTTGCGGAGCTCCTACAATGAGCAGTTCTTC. Translated: CATSDLRSSYNEQFF. The chain joins TRBV24-1 to TRBJ2-1; D remains unclear. V shed 0 bases and J shed 0 bases, with 5 bases lying between them. CDR3 size: 15 residues. In germline, CDR1 is KGHDR, CDR2 SFDVKD.

The chain has TRBV19 and TRBJ1-6; perhaps TRBD1 as D (5 bases). Germline V gene lookup returns CDR1 LNHDA and CDR2 SQIVND (reference sequence). This CDR3 contains 15 residues. Trimming removed 4 bases from V and 7 bases from J, with 14 bases in between. The CDR3 region is CASSKTGGRNSPLHF. The CDR3 nucleotides read TGTGCCAGTAGTAAGACCGGGGGAAGGAATTCACCCCTCCACTTT.